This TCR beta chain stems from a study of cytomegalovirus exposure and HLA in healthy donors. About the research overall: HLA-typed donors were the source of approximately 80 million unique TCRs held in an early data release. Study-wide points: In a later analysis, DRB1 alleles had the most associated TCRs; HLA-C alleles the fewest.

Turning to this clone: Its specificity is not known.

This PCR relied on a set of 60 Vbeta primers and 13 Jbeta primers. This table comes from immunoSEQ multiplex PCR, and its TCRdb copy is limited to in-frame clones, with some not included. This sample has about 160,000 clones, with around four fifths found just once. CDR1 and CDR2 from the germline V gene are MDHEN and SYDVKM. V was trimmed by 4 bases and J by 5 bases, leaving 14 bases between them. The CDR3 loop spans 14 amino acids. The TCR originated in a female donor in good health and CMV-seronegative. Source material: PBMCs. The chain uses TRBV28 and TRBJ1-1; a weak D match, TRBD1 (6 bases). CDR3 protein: CASSSHRDRTEAFF. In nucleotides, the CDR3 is TGTGCCAGCAGTTCCCACAGGGATAGGACTGAAGCTTTCTTT.